These T cell receptor beta chains were read from a single sample in a study of T cells in localized non-small cell lung cancer. The method was immunoSEQ multiplex PCR; TCRdb's version includes in-frame clones alone and lacks a portion of them. The sample contains tens of thousands of clones, approximately 90% of which appear only once. This specimen was peripheral blood, taken before any cancer treatment. The receptor source for this set is a man aged 40 to 70 with stage I squamous cell lung carcinoma. Each CDR3 is given with its conserved first and last residue. D genes are given only for firm matches. A clone size is listed for some rows: how often the clone was seen (once, few, many), or a class if it is expanded.

d_call,j_call,clone_size,cdr3_length,v_call,cdr3_aa,cdr3_nt
.,TRBJ1-2,.,14,TRBV29-1,CSVEVAGANYGYTF,TGCAGCGTTGAAGTGGCAGGGGCTAACTATGGCTACACCTTC
.,TRBJ2-1,.,15,TRBV6-6,CASSYREGPHNEQFF,TGTGCCAGCAGTTACCGAGAGGGGCCCCACAATGAGCAGTTCTTC
TRBD2,TRBJ2-4,.,14,TRBV5-6,CASSLVSGEDIQYF,TGTGCCAGCAGCTTGGTTAGCGGGGAGGACATTCAGTACTTC
.,TRBJ1-5,.,16,TRBV28,CASSFTRRASNQPQHF,TGTGCCAGCAGTTTTACCCGCAGGGCTAGCAATCAGCCCCAGCATTTT
TRBD1,TRBJ2-2,.,16,TRBV4-2,CASSGDGTGVAGELFF,TGTGCCAGCAGCGGTGATGGGACAGGGGTGGCCGGGGAGCTGTTTTTT
.,TRBJ1-2,.,14,TRBV14,CASSQAGLGYGYTF,TGTGCCAGCAGCCAAGCCGGGCTTGGCTATGGCTACACCTTC
.,TRBJ2-3,.,14,TRBV2,CASSRGLSADTQYF,TGTGCCAGCAGCCGAGGACTGAGCGCAGATACGCAGTATTTT
TRBD1,TRBJ1-5,few,13,TRBV10-3,CAIRQGEAQPQHF,TGTGCCATCAGACAGGGGGAGGCTCAGCCCCAGCATTTT
TRBD1,TRBJ1-6,.,15,TRBV25-1,CASSDHRGLNSPLHF,TGTGCCAGCAGTGACCACAGGGGTTTAAATTCACCCCTCCACTTT
.,TRBJ2-3,.,15,TRBV7-2,CASSPGGSDWDTQYF,TGTGCCAGCAGCCCCGGGGGTTCGGACTGGGATACGCAGTATTTT
.,TRBJ2-7,.,14,TRBV5-5,CASSADVGPYEQYF,TGTGCCAGCAGCGCCGACGTTGGTCCCTACGAGCAGTACTTC
TRBD1,TRBJ1-5,.,20,TRBV27,CASSLRPGRQGAAMNQPQHF,TGTGCCAGCAGTTTACGGCCCGGGAGACAGGGGGCCGCTATGAACCAGCCCCAGCATTTT
.,TRBJ2-3,.,15,TRBV7-2,CASSLGQGRGDTQYF,TGTGCCAGCAGCTTAGGGCAGGGGAGGGGAGATACGCAGTATTTT
.,TRBJ2-5,.,12,TRBV27,CASRRGGETQYF,TGTGCCAGCAGGAGGGGGGGAGAGACCCAGTACTTC
.,TRBJ2-5,.,15,TRBV5-1,CASSLGHLGEETQYF,TGCGCCAGCAGCCTGGGACACCTGGGCGAAGAGACCCAGTACTTC
.,TRBJ1-2,.,15,TRBV7-9,CASSLTRTGFYGYTF,TGTGCCAGCAGCTTAACCAGAACAGGGTTTTATGGCTACACCTTC
.,TRBJ2-2,.,13,TRBV10-1,CASSVPRDGELFF,TGCGCCAGCAGTGTTCCACGGGACGGGGAGCTGTTTTTT
.,TRBJ1-1,.,13,TRBV2,CASVSLMNTEAFF,TGTGCCAGCGTCTCACTGATGAACACTGAAGCTTTCTTT
.,TRBJ2-7,.,14,TRBV6-1,CASSEGGGSYEQYF,TGTGCCAGCAGTGAGGGAGGGGGTTCCTACGAGCAGTACTTC
TRBD1,TRBJ2-3,.,15,TRBV5-1,CASRFFRDSRDTQYF,TGCGCCAGCAGGTTTTTCCGGGACAGTCGAGATACGCAGTATTTT
TRBD1,TRBJ2-5,.,17,TRBV5-6,CASSTGDRSRGQETQYF,TGTGCCAGCAGCACTGGGGACAGGTCCAGAGGGCAAGAGACCCAGTACTTC
.,TRBJ2-1,.,13,TRBV5-1,CASTEVGYNEQFF,TGCGCCAGCACGGAGGTGGGCTACAATGAACAGTTCTTC
TRBD1,TRBJ1-2,.,15,TRBV9,CASSPRTGGLVGYTF,TGTGCCAGCAGCCCGCGGACAGGGGGCTTAGTTGGCTACACCTTC
.,TRBJ1-1,.,16,TRBV2,CASNLGGGPSVTEAFF,TGTGCCAGCAACCTAGGGGGGGGCCCTTCGGTTACTGAAGCTTTCTTT
.,TRBJ1-6,few,15,TRBV27,CASSLSVLSNSPLHF,TGTGCCAGCAGTTTATCGGTGTTGTCTAATTCACCCCTCCACTTT
.,TRBJ1-3,.,15,TRBV30,CAWAGYRSSGNTIYF,TGTGCCTGGGCCGGGTATCGGAGCTCTGGAAACACCATATATTTT
.,TRBJ1-1,.,15,TRBV7-2,CASSLEGYLNTEAFF,TGTGCCAGCAGCTTAGAAGGGTACCTTAACACTGAAGCTTTCTTT
TRBD1,TRBJ1-2,few,14,TRBV6-5,CASSEGQGHNGYTF,TGTGCCAGCAGTGAAGGACAGGGCCATAATGGCTACACCTTC
TRBD2,TRBJ2-2,.,12,TRBV10-3,CASGVNTGELFF,TGTGCTAGCGGGGTGAACACCGGGGAGCTGTTTTTT
.,TRBJ2-7,.,11,TRBV4-2,CASSQEHEQYF,TGTGCCAGCAGCCAAGAACACGAGCAGTACTTC
.,TRBJ2-7,.,15,TRBV2,CASRTWGARGDEQYF,TGTGCCAGCAGGACCTGGGGGGCGAGAGGCGACGAGCAGTACTTC
.,TRBJ2-2,.,12,TRBV7-9,CASSLIIGELFF,TGTGCCAGCAGCTTGATTATCGGGGAGCTGTTTTTT
.,TRBJ1-1,.,13,TRBV5-1,CASSLDLNTEAFF,TGCGCCAGCAGCTTGGACCTGAACACTGAAGCTTTCTTT
.,TRBJ1-1,.,16,TRBV7-9,CASSLAIPGENTEAFF,TGTGCCAGCAGCTTAGCTATCCCCGGGGAGAACACTGAAGCTTTCTTT
.,TRBJ1-2,.,12,TRBV2,CASSGGFDGYTF,TGTGCCAGCAGTGGGGGTTTTGATGGCTACACCTTC
.,TRBJ1-3,.,16,TRBV5-1,CASSALPGTSGNTIYF,TGCGCCAGCAGCGCCCTGCCTGGAACCTCCGGAAACACCATATATTTT
.,TRBJ2-7,.,14,TRBV6-5,CASSYSGVTYEQYF,TGTGCCAGCAGTTACTCGGGGGTAACCTACGAGCAGTACTTC
.,TRBJ1-5,.,14,TRBV7-2,CASSLSLGNQPQHF,TGTGCCAGCAGCTTAAGTCTGGGCAATCAGCCCCAGCATTTT
.,TRBJ1-1,.,14,TRBV9,CASSAQTMSTEAFF,TGTGCCAGCAGCGCTCAAACGATGAGCACTGAAGCTTTCTTT
.,TRBJ2-7,.,12,TRBV5-6,CASSRKKLQQYF,TGTGCCAGCAGCCGGAAAAAGCTGCAGCAGTACTTC